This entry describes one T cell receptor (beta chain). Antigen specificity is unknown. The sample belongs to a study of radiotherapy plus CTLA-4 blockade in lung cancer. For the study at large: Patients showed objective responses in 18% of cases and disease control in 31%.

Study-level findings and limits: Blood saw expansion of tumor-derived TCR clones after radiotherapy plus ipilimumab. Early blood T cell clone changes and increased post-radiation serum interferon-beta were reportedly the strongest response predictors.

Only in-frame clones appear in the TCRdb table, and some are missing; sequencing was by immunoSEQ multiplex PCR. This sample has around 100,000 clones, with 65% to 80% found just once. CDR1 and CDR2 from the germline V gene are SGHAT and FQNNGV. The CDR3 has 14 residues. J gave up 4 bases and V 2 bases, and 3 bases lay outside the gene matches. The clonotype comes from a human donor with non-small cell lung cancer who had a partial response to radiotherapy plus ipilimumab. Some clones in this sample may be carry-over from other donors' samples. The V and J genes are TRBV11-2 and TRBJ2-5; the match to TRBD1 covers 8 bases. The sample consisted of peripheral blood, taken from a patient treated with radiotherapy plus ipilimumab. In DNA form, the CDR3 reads TGTGCCAGCAGCTTATGGACAGGGCCAGAGACCCAGTACTTC. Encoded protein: CASSLWTGPETQYF.